These 27 T cell receptor beta chains came from one sample sequenced in a study of Ad26.COV2.S vaccination and SARS-CoV-2 variants. Sequencing was performed with immunoSEQ multiplex PCR; in TCRdb, only in-frame clones are kept and a portion is missing. Among about 430,000 clones, roughly 90% were seen once, and the ten largest hold 12%. Documented treatment: 19 received Ad26.COV2.S at low or high dose, single or two shots; about 5 received placebo; per-sample allocation not given. Day 63 after the first vaccine or placebo injection was the time point for sampling. This material consisted of peripheral blood, taken in a trial of Ad26.COV2.S vaccine versus placebo. These receptors all stem from a person aged 18-65 years who received the Ad26.COV2.S COVID-19 vaccine or a placebo.

The V and J genes are TRBV28 and TRBJ2-5; 9 nucleotides agree with TRBD2. The CDR3 runs 16 residues. V trimming: 5 bases; J trimming: 1 base; junction bases outside the gene matches: 8. CDR1 and CDR2 from the germline V gene are MDHEN and SYDVKM. The CDR3 sequence is CASSRLAEAPQETQYF. As DNA, the CDR3 is TGTGCCAGCAGTCGACTAGCGGAAGCCCCCCAAGAGACCCAGTACTTC.

The chain employs TRBV9 and TRBJ1-1; maybe TRBD1 (5 bases). CDR3 length equals 12 residues. Germline CDR1 and CDR2: SGDLS and YYNGEE. Trimming cost V 4 bases and J 8 bases, with 12 bases left between them. The CDR3 here is CASSPGSGEAFF. The CDR3 nucleotides are TGTGCCAGCAGCCCAGGGAGCGGGGAAGCTTTCTTT.

The sample holds one count of this clone. The chain links TRBV3-1 (or the pseudogene TRBV3-2) to TRBJ2-2; 7 bases match TRBD1. Germline lookup yields CDR1 LGHDT and CDR2 YNNKEL (reference sequence). The trim removed 5 bases at V and 4 bases at J, leaving 4 bases unmatched. The CDR3 runs to 14 residues. The CDR3 DNA reads TGTGCCAGCAGCTTCACAGGGGTCACCGGGGAGCTGTTTTTT. It translates to CASSFTGVTGELFF.

The V call is TRBV18, the J call TRBJ2-1; 8 nucleotides agree with TRBD2. Per the germline V gene, CDR1 is KGHSH and CDR2 is LQKENI. Trimming took 4 bases from V and 4 from J; bases not matched to a gene: 12. The CDR3 extends over 17 amino acids. The CDR3 spells CASSLRPGTREYNEQFF. Here the CDR3 DNA reads TGTGCCAGCTCACTGCGTCCCGGGACTAGGGAGTACAATGAGCAGTTCTTC.

In this sample, this clone turned up a few times. Other nucleotide sequences from this sample produce the same CDR3. This chain uses TRBV27 with TRBJ2-2; D uncertain. This CDR3 has 12 amino acids. Between the trimmed V and J ends, which lost 3 bases and 2 bases, there was a span of 1 base. Germline V lookup: CDR1 MNHEY, CDR2 SMNVEV (reference sequence). The DNA of the CDR3 is TGTGCCAGCAGTTTTAACACCGGGGAGCTGTTTTTT. It specifies CASSFNTGELFF.

The J gene is TRBJ2-1, the V gene TRBV4-3, with 9 bases identical to TRBD2. Germline loops: CDR1 LGHNA, CDR2 YSLEER. With V trimmed by 0 bases and J by 7 bases, 10 bases remained unmatched. This CDR3 spans 17 amino acids. CDR3 sequence: CASSQDIGLAGYNEQFF. CDR3 bases: TGCGCCAGCAGCCAAGATATCGGGCTAGCGGGATATAATGAGCAGTTCTTC.

This clone was picked up one time. CDR3 coding DNA: TGTGCCAGCAGTGAAAAGGCTAGCGGGAGGTCGGCGCAGTATTTT. Its translation is CASSEKASGRSAQYF. The rearrangement joins TRBV25-1 to TRBJ2-3; 11 nucleotides match TRBD2. Trimming took 2 bases from V and 10 from J; bases not matched to a gene: 8. The CDR3 runs 15 residues. Looked up from germline, CDR1 is MGHDK and CDR2 is SYGVNS.

V and J are TRBV28 and TRBJ1-2; 7 positions agree with TRBD1. Per germline, CDR1 MDHEN and CDR2 SYDVKM. The CDR3 sequence is 14 residues long. Trimming at V came to 2 bases and at J to 5 bases, leaving 5 bases not matched to a gene. The CDR3 DNA follows: TGTGCCAGCAGTTTAACGGGACAGACTTATGGCTACACCTTC. Protein: CASSLTGQTYGYTF.

The chain uses TRBV4-3 and TRBJ2-1; TRBD2 agrees at 11 bases. Unmatched junction bases numbered 8, after V lost 0 bases and J lost 7 bases. CDR1 and CDR2 from the germline V gene are LGHNA and YSLEER. The CDR3 sequence is 17 residues long. The CDR3 loop reads CASSQDSLAGGLNEQFF. The CDR3 DNA reads as TGCGCCAGCAGCCAAGATTCGCTAGCGGGAGGATTAAATGAGCAGTTCTTC.

The chain combines TRBV6-5 with TRBJ2-5; no definite D call. CDR3 length: 13 amino acids. V was clipped by 2 bases and J by 7 bases, with 11 bases between them. CDR1 and CDR2 from the germline V gene are MNHEY and SVGAGI. CDR3 sequence reads: CASSYGPVGTQYF. DNA of the CDR3: TGTGCCAGCAGTTACGGCCCCGTCGGGACCCAGTACTTC.

This chain joins TRBV25-1 and TRBJ2-5; 10 nucleotides align to TRBD1. The CDR3 has 16 amino acids. Germline trimming cut 4 bases from V and 2 bases from J; bases unmatched to any gene: 7. Germline values: CDR1 MGHDK, CDR2 SYGVNS. The CDR3 loop reads CASSGDRGLTQETQYF. The CDR3 nucleotides read TGTGCCAGCAGTGGGGACAGGGGACTAACTCAAGAGACCCAGTACTTC.

The chain carries TRBV10-3 and TRBJ2-7; 8 positions match TRBD1. J was trimmed by 2 bases and V by 10 bases; bases with no gene match: 4. Per the germline V gene, CDR1 is ENHRY and CDR2 is SYGVKD. The CDR3 is 12 residues long. CDR3 residues: CASGQGTYEQYF. CDR3 bases: TGTGCCAGCGGACAGGGCACCTACGAGCAGTACTTC.

The rearrangement links TRBV15 to TRBJ2-7, with 7 nucleotides matching TRBD1. The length of the CDR3 is 13 residues. Germline CDR1 reads LNHNV; CDR2 reads YYDKDF (reference sequence). The V and J ends lost 6 bases and 0 bases, in that order; junction bases with no gene match: 2. The CDR3 region is CATRRDSSYEQYF. The CDR3, as DNA: TGTGCCACCAGGAGGGACAGCTCCTACGAGCAGTACTTC.

V and J are TRBV12-3 or TRBV12-4 and TRBJ2-7; 7 bases map to TRBD2. After removal of 4 bases from V and 4 bases from J, the junction contained 1 base not matched to a gene. The CDR3 totals 12 residues. CDR3 residues: CASSWGGYEQYF. In nucleotides, the CDR3 is TGTGCCAGCAGTTGGGGGGGTTACGAGCAGTACTTC.

The rearrangement uses TRBV18 and TRBJ2-3; no definite D call. The V end was cut by 2 bases, the J end by 3 bases, with 15 bases between. The CDR3 contains 16 residues. Per the germline V gene, CDR1 is KGHSH and CDR2 is LQKENI. CDR3 in DNA: TGTGCCAGCTCACCAAGTCGGCCGGGCACGACAGATACGCAGTATTTT. It encodes CASSPSRPGTTDTQYF.

The CDR3 protein is CASSRPGQGPLDTQYF. The CDR3 DNA reads TGCGCCAGCAGCCGGCCGGGACAGGGGCCGCTGGATACGCAGTATTTT. The chain couples TRBV5-1 to TRBJ2-3, with 10 bases fitting TRBD1. Trimming took 4 bases from V and 6 from J; bases not matched to a gene: 11. The CDR3 extends over 16 amino acids. Germline-derived CDR1 and CDR2 are SGHRS and YFSETQ.

CDR3 protein: CASSIRSNQPQHF. The CDR3 DNA is TGTGCCAGCAGTATTCGAAGCAATCAGCCCCAGCATTTT. The chain recombines TRBV6-5 with TRBJ1-5, with D hard to call. This CDR3 comprises 13 residues. With 5 bases removed from V and 1 base from J, the gap between germline ends came to 6 bases. From germline, CDR1 is MNHEY and CDR2 SVGAGI.

The rearrangement links TRBV5-1 to TRBJ2-6; perhaps TRBD2 as D (5 bases). Germline CDR1 SGHRS, CDR2 YFSETQ. This CDR3 has 15 residues. V lost 4 bases and J lost 0, with 8 bases in between. The CDR3 DNA sequence: TGCGCCAGCAGCCGGGATACCTCTGGGGCCAACGTCCTGACTTTC. This encodes CASSRDTSGANVLTF.

This chain joins TRBV5-8 and TRBJ2-5; perhaps TRBD1 as D (5 bases). The CDR3 sequence is 14 residues long. The germline CDR1 and CDR2 sequences are SGHTS and YDEGEE. Deletions cut 0 bases from V and 2 bases from J, with 8 bases between. CDR3 bases: TGTGCCAGCAGCTTGGCGCCAGGGCAAGAGACCCAGTACTTC. It is translated as CASSLAPGQETQYF.

V usage is TRBV27 and J usage is TRBJ2-5, with D possibly being TRBD1 (5 bases). The CDR3 runs 15 residues. Trimming took off 5 bases at V and 2 bases at J, with 15 bases between the two ends. Germline CDR1 reads MNHEY; CDR2 reads SMNVEV (reference sequence). The CDR3, as DNA: TGTGCCAGCAGTGCCCTGACAGCAGGGCAAGAGACCCAGTACTTC. Protein sequence: CASSALTAGQETQYF.

The CDR3: CASSQEAAGGRGYGYTF. The CDR3 DNA follows: TGCGCCAGCAGCCAAGAGGCGGCAGGGGGCCGTGGCTATGGCTACACCTTC. The rearrangement uses TRBV4-1 and TRBJ1-2; TRBD1 agrees at 8 bases. CDR3 size: 17 residues. V lost 0 bases to trimming and J lost 4 bases; unmatched junction nucleotides: 10. Germline CDR1 reads MGHRA; CDR2 reads YSYEKL.

The chain carries TRBV4-1 and TRBJ2-7; D is ambiguous. V lost 1 base and J 3 bases, leaving 13 bases between the germline ends. Germline assignment: CDR1 MGHRA and CDR2 YSYEKL. The length of the CDR3 is 15 residues. Here the CDR3 DNA reads TGCGCCAGCAGCCAAGTCACCGGTTCCATCTACGAGCAGTACTTC. Translating it yields CASSQVTGSIYEQYF.

V gene TRBV30 combines with J gene TRBJ1-2, with a tentative D call TRBD1 (6 bases). This CDR3 has 11 amino acids. The ends were cut back, 4 bases at V and 7 bases at J, with 10 bases in the middle. Per the germline V gene, CDR1 is GTSNPN and CDR2 is SVGIG (reference sequence). CDR3 amino acids: CAWTLGGGYTF. The CDR3, as DNA: TGTGCCTGGACCTTAGGGGGTGGCTACACCTTC.

This sequence joins TRBV28 and TRBJ2-3, with 11 bases lining up with TRBD2. The CDR3 spans 16 residues. Germline V gene lookup returns CDR1 MDHEN and CDR2 SYDVKM. The junction had 5 bases not matched to a gene; V was cut back by 2 bases and J by 4 bases. CDR3 nucleotide sequence: TGTGCCAGCAGTTTAACTAGCGGGAGTCGCGCAGATACGCAGTATTTT. It codes for CASSLTSGSRADTQYF.

With regard to this clone: In the same sample, other DNA sequences code for this CDR3. The chain uses TRBV19 and TRBJ1-1; D is possibly TRBD1 (5 bases). Germline loops: CDR1 LNHDA, CDR2 SQIVND (reference sequence). This CDR3 is built from 13 residues. V was cut by 6 bases and J by 0 bases, with 8 bases left in between. The DNA for the CDR3 is TGTGCCAGTAGCGGGACTTTGAACACTGAAGCTTTCTTT. The encoded protein is CASSGTLNTEAFF.

This chain links TRBV2 with TRBJ2-7, with D perhaps matching TRBD2 (6 bases). CDR3 length: 19 residues. V was cut by 6 bases and J by 0 bases, with 27 bases left in between. Germline assignment: CDR1 SNHLY and CDR2 FYNNEI. The CDR3 sequence: CASRPSVSSGPRSSYEQYF. The CDR3 DNA reads TGTGCCAGCAGGCCCTCAGTTTCCAGCGGGCCTCGATCCTCCTACGAGCAGTACTTC.

With respect to this clone: The sample holds other DNA sequences that translate to the same CDR3. The chain carries TRBV11-2 and TRBJ2-7, with 14 bases matching TRBD2. The V segment lost 6 bases and the J segment 2 bases; nucleotides outside the gene matches: 3. The CDR3 is 15 residues long. Germline V CDR1 and CDR2: SGHAT, FQNNGV. CDR3 region: CASSPTSGRAYEQYF. The DNA of the CDR3 is TGTGCCAGCAGTCCGACTAGCGGGAGGGCCTACGAGCAGTACTTC.